This T cell receptor (beta chain) is drawn from a study of response to subunit inactivated influenza vaccine. V was clipped by 1 base and J by 4 bases, with 7 bases between them. CDR1 KGHDR and CDR2 SFDVKD come from the germline V gene. This CDR3 has 14 residues. TCRdb analysed the RT-PCR reads with MiXCR anew, one entry per CDR3 protein. The table records around 300,000 distinct CDR3 sequences, roughly 20% of them present only once. This clonotype was observed at least ten times. The source material was PBMCs from blood, sampled 21 months after vaccination. The clonotype was recovered from a man in his fifties or sixties who received an inactivated influenza vaccine. The J gene is TRBJ1-5, the V gene TRBV24-1; D remains unclear. The CDR3 loop reads CATSDFRLNQPQHF. The CDR3 nucleotides read TGTGCCACCAGTGATTTTCGCCTGAATCAGCCCCAGCATTTT.